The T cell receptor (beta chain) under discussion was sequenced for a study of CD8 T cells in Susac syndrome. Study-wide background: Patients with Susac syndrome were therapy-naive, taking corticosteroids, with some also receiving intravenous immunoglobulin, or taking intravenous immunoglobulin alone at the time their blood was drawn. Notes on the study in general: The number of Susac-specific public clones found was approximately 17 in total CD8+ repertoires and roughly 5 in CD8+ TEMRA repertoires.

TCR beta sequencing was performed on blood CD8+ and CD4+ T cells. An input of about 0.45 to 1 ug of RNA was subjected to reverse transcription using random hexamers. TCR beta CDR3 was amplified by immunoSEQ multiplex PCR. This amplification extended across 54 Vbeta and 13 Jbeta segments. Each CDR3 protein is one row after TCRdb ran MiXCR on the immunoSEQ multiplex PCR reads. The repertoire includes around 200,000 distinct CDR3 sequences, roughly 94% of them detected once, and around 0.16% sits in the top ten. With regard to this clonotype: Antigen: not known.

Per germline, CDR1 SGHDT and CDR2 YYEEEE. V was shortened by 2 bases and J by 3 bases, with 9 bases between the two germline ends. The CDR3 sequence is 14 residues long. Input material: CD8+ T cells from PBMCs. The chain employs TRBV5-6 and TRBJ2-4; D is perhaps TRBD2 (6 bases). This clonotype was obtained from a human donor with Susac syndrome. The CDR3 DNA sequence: TGTGCCAGCAGCTTAGGAGGGAACAAAAACATTCAGTACTTC. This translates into CASSLGGNKNIQYF.